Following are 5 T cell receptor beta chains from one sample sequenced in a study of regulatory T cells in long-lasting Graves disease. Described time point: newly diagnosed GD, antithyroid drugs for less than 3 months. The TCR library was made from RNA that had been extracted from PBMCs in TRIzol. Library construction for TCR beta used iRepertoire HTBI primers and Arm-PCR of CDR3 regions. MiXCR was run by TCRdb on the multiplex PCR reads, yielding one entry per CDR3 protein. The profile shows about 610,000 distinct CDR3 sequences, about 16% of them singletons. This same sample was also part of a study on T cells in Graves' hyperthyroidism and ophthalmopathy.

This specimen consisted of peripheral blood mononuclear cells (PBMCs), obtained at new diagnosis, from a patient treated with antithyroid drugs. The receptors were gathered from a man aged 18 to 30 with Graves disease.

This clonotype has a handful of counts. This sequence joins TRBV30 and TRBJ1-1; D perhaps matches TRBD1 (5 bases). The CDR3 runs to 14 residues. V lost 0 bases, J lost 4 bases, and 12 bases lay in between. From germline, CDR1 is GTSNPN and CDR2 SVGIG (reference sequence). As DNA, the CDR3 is TGTGCCTGGAGTGTACGTGGGGGAGCCACTGAAGCTTTCTTT. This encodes CAWSVRGGATEAFF.

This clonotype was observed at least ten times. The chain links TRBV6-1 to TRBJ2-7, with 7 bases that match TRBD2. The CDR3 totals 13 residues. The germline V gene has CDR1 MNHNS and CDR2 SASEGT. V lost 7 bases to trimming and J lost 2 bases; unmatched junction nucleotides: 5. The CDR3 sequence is CASIKRDTYEQYF. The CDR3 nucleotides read TGTGCCAGCATCAAGCGGGATACCTACGAGCAGTACTTC.

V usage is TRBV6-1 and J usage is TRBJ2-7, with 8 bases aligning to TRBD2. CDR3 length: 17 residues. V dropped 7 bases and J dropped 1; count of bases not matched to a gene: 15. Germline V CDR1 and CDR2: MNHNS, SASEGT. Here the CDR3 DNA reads TGTGCCAGCACCGGGGGGGGAATACTTAGCGAGTCCTACGAGCAGTACTTC. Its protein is CASTGGGILSESYEQYF.

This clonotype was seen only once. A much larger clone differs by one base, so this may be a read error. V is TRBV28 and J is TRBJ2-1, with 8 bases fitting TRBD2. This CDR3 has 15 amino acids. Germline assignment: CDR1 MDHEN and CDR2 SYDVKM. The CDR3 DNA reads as TGTGCCAGCAGTCTAGCGGGCCCATCCTACGATGAGCAGTTCTTC. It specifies CASSLAGPSYDEQFF.

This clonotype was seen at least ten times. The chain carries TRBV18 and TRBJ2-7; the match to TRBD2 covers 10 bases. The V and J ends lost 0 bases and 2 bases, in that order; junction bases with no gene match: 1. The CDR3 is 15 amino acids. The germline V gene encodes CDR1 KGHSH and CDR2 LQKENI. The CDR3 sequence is CASSPPSGGPYEQYF. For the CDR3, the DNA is TGTGCCAGCTCACCACCTAGCGGGGGGCCCTACGAGCAGTACTTC.